This TCR beta chain was identified during a study of T cell repertoires in aging, cancer and after chemotherapy. A mixed TRB-A/B primer pool amplified rearranged TRB by multiplex touch-down PCR. One entry per CDR3 protein, called by TCRdb with MiXCR from the multiplex PCR reads. The profile shows about 9,500 distinct CDR3 sequences, approximately 24% of them singletons. The V gene lost 0 bases and the J gene lost 6 bases, with 16 bases spanning the gap. This CDR3 spans 15 amino acids. Germline lookup yields CDR1 DFQATT and CDR2 SNEGSKA (reference sequence). TCR beta rearrangements were amplified from peripheral blood genomic DNA.

Sequenced material: blood. This TCR was sampled from a human donor in good health. This chain uses TRBV20-1 with TRBJ2-3; D might be TRBD1 or TRBD2, each matching 5 bases. The CDR3 nucleotides are TGCAGTGCTAGAGATATTGGCCAGGGAGCCGATACGCAGTATTTT. Its translation: CSARDIGQGADTQYF.